Here is one TCR beta chain with its context. This entry comes from a study of blood T cell repertoires in COVID-19. Here immunoSEQ multiplex PCR was the method, and the copy in TCRdb shows in-frame clones only, minus some. Of 230,000 or so clones listed, roughly 80% are singletons. Germline lookup yields CDR1 MDHEN and CDR2 SYDVKM. CDR3 length equals 12 residues. V was cut by 7 bases and J by 3 bases, with 10 bases left in between. Sequenced material: peripheral blood. The chain couples TRBV28 to TRBJ2-7; TRBD2 might be the D (6 bases). The source of this sequence is a man between 25 and 39 years old with active or convalescent COVID-19. The CDR3 spells CASTRGDYEQYF. CDR3 DNA sequence: TGTGCCAGCACTCGCGGGGACTACGAGCAGTACTTC.